One and the same sample provided the 8 T cell receptor beta chains below, sequenced in a study of cytomegalovirus exposure and HLA in healthy donors. The PCR made use of 60 Vbeta and 13 Jbeta primers. Produced via immunoSEQ multiplex PCR; TCRdb's table is partial and in-frame only. The sample lists about 64,000 clones; around four fifths were seen once. Sequencing was performed on PBMCs. The receptors come from a male donor in good health and CMV-seropositive.

The DNA of the CDR3 is TGTGCCTGGATACCTTGGAGCGGAACCGGGGAGCTGTTTTTT. Amino acid sequence: CAWIPWSGTGELFF. The V and J genes are TRBV30 and TRBJ2-2; D might be TRBD2 (5 bases). The CDR3 runs to 14 residues. V gave up 4 bases and J gave up 5 bases, with 14 bases separating them. CDR1 GTSNPN and CDR2 SVGIG come from the germline V gene (reference sequence).

Concerning this clone: At one boundary the junction diverges from the germline segment, which might be a read error. Other DNA variants within this sample encode the same CDR3. The chain has TRBV6-1 and TRBJ1-5, with D perhaps matching TRBD1 (6 bases). The CDR3 loop spans 15 amino acids. The V gene's germline CDR1 is MNHNS and CDR2 SASEGT. CDR3 loop: CASSEIAGGNQPQHF. CDR3 DNA: TGCGCCAGCAGTGAAATCGCAGGGGGCAATCAGCCCCAGCATTTT.

This clone occurred once. The rearrangement links TRBV5-4 to TRBJ2-5, with 9 bases matching TRBD2. Germline V CDR1 and CDR2: SGHNT, YYREEE (reference sequence). The CDR3 extends over 16 amino acids. J was trimmed by 4 bases and V by 0 bases; bases with no gene match: 7. The CDR3 region has the DNA TGTGCCAGCAGCTTGGGCGGGGGGGCCAGAGGAGAGACCCAGTACTTC. Translation gives CASSLGGGARGETQYF.

The chain recombines TRBV2 with TRBJ1-3, with D possibly TRBD1 on 6 matching bases. The CDR3 length is 12 residues. Germline V gene lookup returns CDR1 SNHLY and CDR2 FYNNEI. Trimming took 8 bases from V and 2 from J, leaving 7 bases between them. The CDR3 is CASEGAGNTIYF. The CDR3 DNA is TGTGCCAGCGAGGGGGCTGGAAACACCATATATTTT.

The rearrangement joins TRBV4-2 to TRBJ2-3; 11 bases are a match to TRBD2. V shed 0 bases, J shed 3 bases, and the junction held 2 bases outside the gene matches. CDR1 is LGHNA and CDR2 is YNFKEQ in the germline V gene. This CDR3 contains 16 residues. The CDR3 sequence is CASSQERLAGTDTQYF. CDR3 coding DNA: TGTGCCAGCAGCCAAGAAAGACTAGCGGGGACAGATACGCAGTATTTT.

The chain has TRBV5-6 and TRBJ2-3; a weak D match, TRBD2 (6 bases). Germline loops: CDR1 SGHDT, CDR2 YYEEEE. The V end was cut by 2 bases, the J end by 2 bases, with 12 bases between. CDR3 size: 15 residues. The CDR3 nucleotides read TGTGCCAGCAGCTTTAGCGGTCTTTACACAGATACGCAGTATTTT. Its translation is CASSFSGLYTDTQYF.

The J gene is TRBJ2-3, the V gene TRBV7-3; D is perhaps TRBD2 (5 bases). The CDR3 consists of 14 residues. Trimming shortened V by 2 bases and J by 4 bases, and 10 bases separated the two germline ends. Germline loops: CDR1 SGHTA, CDR2 FQGTGA. The chain's CDR3 is CASSLFGSPDTQYF. The CDR3 DNA reads as TGTGCCAGCAGCTTATTTGGGAGCCCAGATACGCAGTATTTT.

This clone is deemed medium-sized. The chain has TRBV19 and TRBJ2-7, with 7 bases lining up with TRBD1. The CDR3 is made up of 13 amino acids. Germline V CDR1 and CDR2: LNHDA, SQIVND (reference sequence). V dropped 3 bases and J dropped 5; count of bases not matched to a gene: 4. The CDR3 reads CASSIDRVDEQYF. CDR3 nucleotide sequence: TGTGCCAGTAGTATCGACAGGGTAGACGAGCAGTACTTC.